The 20 T cell receptor beta chains given below trace back to one sample, sequenced in a study of T cell clonotyping in hematopoietic cell transplantation. Libraries were prepared by immunoSEQ multiplex PCR; TCRdb keeps only in-frame clonotypes and omits some of them. The sample lists fewer than 3,500 clones; over 80% were seen once. This specimen was PBMCs, taken at the time of graft-versus-host disease after allogeneic stem cell transplant. The receptor source for this set is a male patient in his sixties or seventies who had an allogeneic stem cell transplant from a related donor, so the T cells may come from the graft donor. Some clones in this sample may be carry-over from other donors' samples.

In its sample, this clone was seen a few times. This chain connects TRBV7-2 to TRBJ2-3; D call uncertain. This CDR3 contains 15 residues. The germline V and J ends were trimmed by 1 base and 4 bases, with 12 bases remaining between them. Germline-derived CDR1 and CDR2 are SGHTA and FQGNSA. CDR3 sequence: CASSLGPTRPDTQYF. The CDR3 DNA is TGTGCCAGCAGCTTAGGGCCTACCAGACCAGATACGCAGTATTTT.

This clone was detected once. This sequence joins TRBV14 and TRBJ1-2, with TRBD1 identical over 9 bases. V lost 4 bases, J lost 5 bases, and 8 bases stayed unmatched. The CDR3 extends over 15 amino acids. The germline V gene encodes CDR1 SGHDN and CDR2 FVKESK. CDR3: CASSPTGQGRYGYTF. For the CDR3, the DNA is TGTGCCAGCAGCCCTACTGGACAGGGGCGGTATGGCTACACCTTC.

The chain couples TRBV5-4 to TRBJ2-5; D remains ambiguous. This CDR3 comprises 15 residues. Trimming cost V 4 bases and J 3 bases, with 16 bases left between them. CDR1 SGHNT and CDR2 YYREEE come from the germline V gene (reference sequence). CDR3 nucleotides: TGTGCCAGCAGCAACCCCGGCTCCTTGGAAGAGACCCAGTACTTC. Translated, it gives CASSNPGSLEETQYF.

CDR3 in amino acids: CASSHVAGEETQYF. The CDR3 coding sequence is TGTGCCAGCAGCCACGTAGCGGGGGAGGAGACCCAGTACTTC. The chain couples TRBV28 to TRBJ2-5; TRBD2 agrees at 9 bases. The germline CDR1 and CDR2 sequences are MDHEN and SYDVKM. The ends lost 6 bases at V and 5 bases at J; junction bases unmatched: 7. This CDR3 has 14 residues.

The chain has TRBV5-4 and TRBJ1-2, with D unresolved. Germline assignment: CDR1 SGHNT and CDR2 YYREEE (reference sequence). V gave up 2 bases and J gave up 8 bases, with 10 bases separating them. The CDR3 is made up of 12 amino acids. As DNA, the CDR3 is TGTGCCAGCAGCTTCCAGGCGGAAGGCTACACCTTC. It is translated as CASSFQAEGYTF.

The chain recombines TRBV27 with TRBJ1-5; D might be TRBD1 (5 bases). The CDR3 spans 15 residues. Trimming removed 1 base at V and 3 bases at J, with 10 bases between. Germline CDR1 and CDR2: MNHEY and SMNVEV (reference sequence). CDR3 sequence reads: CASSLFGRDNQPQHF. In nucleotides, the CDR3 is TGTGCCAGCAGTTTATTCGGCAGGGACAATCAGCCCCAGCATTTT.

This clone was recorded a few times. CDR3 nucleotide sequence: TGTGCCAGCAGCAGACTGGGACAGGGGGAAAGTGGCTACACCTTC. It codes for CASSRLGQGESGYTF. This chain links TRBV5-4 with TRBJ1-2; 11 bases agree with TRBD1. Trimming cost V 4 bases and J 7 bases; bases outside gene matches: 9. CDR1 and CDR2 from the germline V gene are SGHNT and YYREEE (reference sequence). This CDR3 spans 15 amino acids.

The rearrangement joins TRBV5-1 to TRBJ1-1; D is perhaps TRBD1 (6 bases). The CDR3 spans 13 residues. CDR1 and CDR2 (germline): SGHRS, YFSETQ. The ends were cut back, 3 bases at V and 3 bases at J, with 9 bases in the middle. CDR3 sequence: CASSSKGDTEAFF. The CDR3 nucleotides are TGCGCCAGCAGCTCCAAGGGGGACACTGAAGCTTTCTTT.

This chain connects TRBV6-5 to TRBJ1-5; 7 bases line up with TRBD1. The CDR3 runs to 15 residues. J gave up 2 bases and V 6 bases, and 7 bases lay outside the gene matches. Germline CDR1 is MNHEY and CDR2 is SVGAGI. This CDR3 is CASSINRGGNQPQHF. The CDR3, as DNA: TGTGCCAGCAGCATAAACAGGGGCGGCAATCAGCCCCAGCATTTT.

V gene TRBV2 combines with J gene TRBJ1-2; no reliable D call. Trimming removed 2 bases at V and 3 bases at J, with 10 bases between. Germline loops: CDR1 SNHLY, CDR2 FYNNEI. The CDR3 extends over 14 amino acids. CDR3: CASSESIEHYGYTF. The CDR3 nucleotides read TGTGCCAGCAGTGAAAGTATAGAGCACTATGGCTACACCTTC.

This sequence joins TRBV1 and TRBJ2-6; no DNA check was done on the table's D call, TRBD2. TRBV1 is an annotated pseudogene. The CDR3 loop spans 17 amino acids. The CDR3, as DNA: TGCACCAGCAGCCCAACAGCGGGGGCGTCTGGGGCCAACGTCCTGACTTTC. It yields the protein CTSSPTAGASGANVLTF.

The V gene is TRBV27, the J gene TRBJ1-5; a weak D match, TRBD1 (6 bases). V lost 3 bases, J lost 10 bases, and 16 bases lay in between. The germline V gene encodes CDR1 MNHEY and CDR2 SMNVEV (reference sequence). This CDR3 has 14 amino acids. The CDR3 loop reads CASSFRGGTFPQHF. The CDR3, as DNA: TGTGCCAGCAGTTTCAGGGGCGGGACCTTCCCCCAGCATTTT.

The genes are TRBV19 and TRBJ1-2, with a weak D call TRBD1 (6 bases). Trimming stripped 9 bases from V and 4 bases from J, with 21 bases between. This CDR3 comprises 15 residues. Germline lookup yields CDR1 LNHDA and CDR2 SQIVND (reference sequence). CDR3 nucleotide sequence: TGTGCCAGCGTCTCGGACAGCGATTTAGCCTATGGCTACACCTTC. Amino acid sequence: CASVSDSDLAYGYTF.

This clone was observed a single time. V and J are TRBV7-9 and TRBJ2-7, with D perhaps matching TRBD1 (6 bases). Per the germline V gene, CDR1 is SEHNR and CDR2 is FQNEAQ (reference sequence). The CDR3 is made up of 15 amino acids. Trimming shortened V by 4 bases and J by 2 bases, and 15 bases separated the two germline ends. In DNA form, the CDR3 reads TGTGCCAGCAGCTCGGGACATTCGGGACCCTACGAGCAGTACTTC. This translates into CASSSGHSGPYEQYF.

The CDR3 sequence is CASSYGGESGNTIYF. CDR3 DNA sequence: TGTGCCAGCAGTTACGGGGGCGAATCTGGAAACACCATATATTTT. V gene TRBV6-6 combines with J gene TRBJ1-3, with D possibly TRBD1 on 6 matching bases. The CDR3 has 15 amino acids. Germline assignment: CDR1 MNHNY and CDR2 SVGAGI (reference sequence). V shed 2 bases and J shed 1 base, with 9 bases lying between them.

The rearrangement joins TRBV18 to TRBJ2-6; 9 bases line up with TRBD1. The J segment lost 2 bases and the V segment lost 2 bases, leaving 4 bases of the junction unmatched. The CDR3 spans 17 residues. Germline V gives CDR1 KGHSH, CDR2 LQKENI. The CDR3 region is CASSPGRDRAGANVLTF. The CDR3 DNA follows: TGTGCCAGCTCACCAGGTCGGGACAGGGCTGGGGCCAACGTCCTGACTTTC.

This chain joins TRBV27 and TRBJ1-2; D call uncertain. CDR3 length: 12 residues. Germline CDR1 is MNHEY and CDR2 is SMNVEV (reference sequence). V was pared by 4 bases and J by 6 bases, with 9 bases between. CDR3: CASSSGKHGYTF. CDR3 DNA sequence: TGTGCCAGCAGTTCCGGGAAACATGGCTACACCTTC.

This chain joins TRBV7-6 and TRBJ2-3, with a tentative D call TRBD2 (7 bases). The CDR3 sequence is 16 residues long. The germline V and J ends were trimmed by 4 bases and 7 bases, with 21 bases remaining between them. From germline, CDR1 is SGHVS and CDR2 FNYEAQ. The CDR3 spells CASSSSSQGGGNTQYF. The CDR3 DNA reads as TGTGCCAGCAGCTCGAGTTCCCAAGGGGGAGGGAATACGCAGTATTTT.

The chain recombines TRBV7-9 with TRBJ2-3; D might be TRBD1 or TRBD2, each matching 6 bases. Trimming removed 0 bases at V and 4 bases at J, with 17 bases between. The CDR3 consists of 17 residues. Germline V gene data show CDR1 as SEHNR and CDR2 as FQNEAQ (reference sequence). The CDR3, as DNA: TGTGCCAGCAGCTTAGCGTTTGTGAGGGGGGTGGCAGATACGCAGTATTTT. It encodes CASSLAFVRGVADTQYF. Using reference TRBV7-9 and TRBJ2-3 for the parts outside the CDR3, the full variable domain is DTGVSQNPRHKITKRGQNVTFRCDPISEHNRLYWYRQTLGQGPEFLTYFQNEAQLEKSRLLSDRFSAERPKGSFSTLEIQRTEQGDSAMYLCASSLAFVRGVADTQYFGPGTRLTVL.

The chain links TRBV25-1 to TRBJ2-3; tentatively, D is TRBD2 (6 bases). The CDR3 runs to 14 residues. With 7 bases removed from V and 8 bases from J, the gap between germline ends came to 19 bases. The germline V gene encodes CDR1 MGHDK and CDR2 SYGVNS. The CDR3 bases are TGTGCCAGCAACGAGGGCGCAGCGGAGGGTACGCAGTATTTT. Residues: CASNEGAAEGTQYF. The variable domain in full, completed from reference TRBV25-1 and TRBJ2-3, reads EADIYQTPRYLVIGTGKKITLECSQTMGHDKMYWYQQDPGMELHLIHYSYGVNSTEKGDLSSESTVSRIRTEHFPLTLESARPSHTSQYLCASNEGAAEGTQYFGPGTRLTVL.